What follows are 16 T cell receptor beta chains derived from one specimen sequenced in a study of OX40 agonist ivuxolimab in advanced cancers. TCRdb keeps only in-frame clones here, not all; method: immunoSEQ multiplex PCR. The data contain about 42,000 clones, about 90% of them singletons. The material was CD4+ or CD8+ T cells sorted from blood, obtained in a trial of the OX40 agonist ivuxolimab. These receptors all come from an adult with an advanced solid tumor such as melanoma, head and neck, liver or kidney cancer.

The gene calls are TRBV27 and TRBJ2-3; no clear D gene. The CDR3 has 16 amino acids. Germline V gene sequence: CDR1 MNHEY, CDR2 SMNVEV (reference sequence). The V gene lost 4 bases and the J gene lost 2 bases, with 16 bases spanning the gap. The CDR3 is CASSSYLSGFTDTQYF. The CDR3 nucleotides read TGTGCCAGCAGTTCCTACCTTTCAGGATTCACAGATACGCAGTATTTT.

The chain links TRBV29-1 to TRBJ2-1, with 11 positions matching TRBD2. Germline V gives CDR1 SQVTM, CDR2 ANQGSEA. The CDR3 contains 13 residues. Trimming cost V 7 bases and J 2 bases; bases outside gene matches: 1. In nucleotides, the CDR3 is TGCAGCGCGGGACTAGCGGCCTACAATGAGCAGTTCTTC. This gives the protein CSAGLAAYNEQFF.

CDR3 loop: CASSWEGEKLFF. CDR3 nucleotides: TGTGCCAGCAGCTGGGAGGGTGAAAAACTGTTTTTT. This sequence joins TRBV7-9 and TRBJ1-4; D ambiguous. This CDR3 has 12 amino acids. V gave up 4 bases and J gave up 7 bases, with 7 bases separating them. Germline V CDR1 and CDR2: SEHNR, FQNEAQ (reference sequence).

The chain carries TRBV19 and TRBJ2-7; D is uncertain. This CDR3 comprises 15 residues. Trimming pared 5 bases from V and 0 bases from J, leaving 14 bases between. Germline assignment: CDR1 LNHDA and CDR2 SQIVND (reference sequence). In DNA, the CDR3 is TGTGCCAGTAGTCTCTCCCGGTTAAGCTCCTACGAGCAGTACTTC. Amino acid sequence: CASSLSRLSSYEQYF.

CDR3 DNA sequence: TGTGCCAGCAGTATACTAGCGGGGGGGCCCAATGAGCAGTTCTTC. It translates to CASSILAGGPNEQFF. The V call is TRBV2, the J call TRBJ2-1; 13 bases line up with TRBD2. The length of the CDR3 is 15 residues. Germline lookup yields CDR1 SNHLY and CDR2 FYNNEI. With V trimmed by 5 bases and J by 6 bases, 4 bases remained unmatched.

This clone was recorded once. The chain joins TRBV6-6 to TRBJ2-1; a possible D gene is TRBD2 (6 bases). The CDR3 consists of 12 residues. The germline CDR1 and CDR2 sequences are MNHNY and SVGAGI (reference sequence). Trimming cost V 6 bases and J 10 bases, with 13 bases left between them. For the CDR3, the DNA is TGTGCCAGCAGAGACGGGAGTTTGGAGCAGTTCTTC. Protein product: CASRDGSLEQFF.

The CDR3 loop is CASSQVEGGTDTQYF. In DNA, the CDR3 is TGCGCCAGCAGCCAAGTTGAGGGGGGGACAGATACGCAGTATTTT. The rearrangement uses TRBV4-1 and TRBJ2-3; maybe TRBD2 (7 bases). This CDR3 has 15 amino acids. Germline V gene lookup returns CDR1 MGHRA and CDR2 YSYEKL. V lost 1 base and J 3 bases, leaving 11 bases between the germline ends.

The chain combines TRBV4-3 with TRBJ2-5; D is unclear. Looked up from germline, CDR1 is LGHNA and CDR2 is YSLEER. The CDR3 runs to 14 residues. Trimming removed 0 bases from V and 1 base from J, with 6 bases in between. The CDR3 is CASSQEAFQETQYF. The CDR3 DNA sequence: TGCGCCAGCAGCCAAGAAGCCTTCCAAGAGACCCAGTACTTC.

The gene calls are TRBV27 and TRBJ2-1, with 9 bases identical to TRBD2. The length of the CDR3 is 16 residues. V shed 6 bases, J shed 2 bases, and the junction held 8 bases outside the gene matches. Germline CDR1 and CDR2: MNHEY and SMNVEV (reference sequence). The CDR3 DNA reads TGTGCCAGCAGCACTCAGACTAGCGGAACCTACAATGAGCAGTTCTTC. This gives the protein CASSTQTSGTYNEQFF.

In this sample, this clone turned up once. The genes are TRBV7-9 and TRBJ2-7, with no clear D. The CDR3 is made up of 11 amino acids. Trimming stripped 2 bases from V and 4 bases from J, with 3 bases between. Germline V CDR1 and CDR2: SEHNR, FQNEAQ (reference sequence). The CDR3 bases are TGTGCCAGCAGCTTACGGTACGAGCAGTACTTC. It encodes CASSLRYEQYF.

The CDR3 is CASSPTVVLAEETQYF. The CDR3 bases are TGTGCCAGCAGCCCGACGGTAGTACTAGCGGAAGAGACCCAGTACTTC. This chain uses TRBV5-8 with TRBJ2-5, with 8 bases aligning to TRBD2. The trim removed 4 bases at V and 3 bases at J, leaving 11 bases unmatched. This CDR3 has 16 amino acids. In germline, CDR1 is SGHTS, CDR2 YDEGEE.

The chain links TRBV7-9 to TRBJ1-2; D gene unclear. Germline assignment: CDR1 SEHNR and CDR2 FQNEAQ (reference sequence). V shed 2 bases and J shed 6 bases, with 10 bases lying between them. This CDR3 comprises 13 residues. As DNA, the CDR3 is TGTGCCAGCAGCTTAACCGGGCCGGATGGCTACACCTTC. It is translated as CASSLTGPDGYTF.

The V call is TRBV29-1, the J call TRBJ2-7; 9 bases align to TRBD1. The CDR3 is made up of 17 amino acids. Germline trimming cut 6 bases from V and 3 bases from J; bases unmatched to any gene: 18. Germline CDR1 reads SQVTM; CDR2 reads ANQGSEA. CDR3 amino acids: CSVTPVGGTGSIYEQYF. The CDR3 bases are TGCAGCGTCACCCCGGTCGGCGGGACAGGGAGTATCTACGAGCAGTACTTC.

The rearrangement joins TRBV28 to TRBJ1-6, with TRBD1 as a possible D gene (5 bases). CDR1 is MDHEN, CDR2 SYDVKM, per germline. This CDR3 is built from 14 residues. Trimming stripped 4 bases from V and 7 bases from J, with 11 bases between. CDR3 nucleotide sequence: TGTGCCAGCAGTTCGTGGGGCGGAAATTCACCCCTCCACTTT. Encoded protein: CASSSWGGNSPLHF.

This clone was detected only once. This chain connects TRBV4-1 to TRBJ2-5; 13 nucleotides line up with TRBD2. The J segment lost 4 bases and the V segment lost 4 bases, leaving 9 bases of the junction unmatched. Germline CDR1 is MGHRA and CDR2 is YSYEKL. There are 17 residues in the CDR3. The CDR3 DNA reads TGCGCCAGCAGCCCGCGGACTAGCGGGAGAGAAGGAGAGACCCAGTACTTC. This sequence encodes CASSPRTSGREGETQYF.

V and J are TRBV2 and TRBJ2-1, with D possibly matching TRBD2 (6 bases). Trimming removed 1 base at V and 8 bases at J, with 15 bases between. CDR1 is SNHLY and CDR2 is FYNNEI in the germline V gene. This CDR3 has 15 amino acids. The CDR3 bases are TGTGCCAGCAGTGAAGGAGGGAGGAAACTCGATGAGCAGTTCTTC. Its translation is CASSEGGRKLDEQFF.